A selection of T cell receptor beta chains follows, all from one sample in a study of blood T cells in healthy people across ages. TCRdb ran MiXCR on the 5' RACE reads and lists one entry per CDR3 protein. The table shows about 780,000 distinct CDR3 sequences, with around 24% occurring only once. The same sample was also used in a study of T cells of mothers and their children.

Sequenced sample: blood. The receptors here all came from a boy younger than 18 in good health. Both conserved end residues are part of each CDR3. The D gene is left open where the match is weak. Expanded clones get a size class; other rows say once, few or many, or leave the size out.

j_call v_call d_call clone_size cdr3_aa cdr3_nt
TRBJ2-1 TRBV9 TRBD2 NA CASSGGGIADEQFF TGTGCCAGCAGCGGGGGGGGTATTGCGGATGAGCAGTTCTTC
TRBJ1-4 TRBV6-5 NA NA CASSYLQGSSEKLFF TGTGCCAGCAGTTACTTGCAAGGGAGCAGTGAAAAACTGTTTTTT
TRBJ2-1 TRBV27 NA many CASSSTPRRLRGANEQFF TGTGCCAGCAGTTCAACACCACGTCGGCTCCGGGGGGCCAATGAGCAGTTCTTC
TRBJ2-7 TRBV12-3/TRBV12-4 TRBD2 NA CASSTDTSGGRTGQYF TGTGCCAGCAGTACCGATACTAGCGGGGGCCGTACGGGGCAGTACTTC
TRBJ1-4 TRBV7-7 NA few CASSLPYF TGTGCTAGCAGCTTACCTTATTTT
TRBJ2-7 TRBV7-2 TRBD2 NA CASSTLAGASYEQYF TGTGCCAGCAGTACACTAGCGGGGGCCTCCTACGAGCAGTACTTC
TRBJ1-4 TRBV20-1 NA few CSALKSGNEKLFF TGCAGTGCCTTGAAATCAGGGAATGAAAAACTGTTTTTT
TRBJ1-2 TRBV12-3/TRBV12-4 TRBD1 NA CASSRPTGRGYTF TGTGCCAGCAGTCGCCCGACAGGGCGGGGCTACACCTTC
TRBJ2-7 TRBV5-8 TRBD2 NA CASSLPPRGGYEQYF TGTGCCAGCAGCTTGCCACCACGGGGGGGGTACGAGCAGTACTTC
TRBJ2-1 TRBV5-4 TRBD2 NA CASSKSGGALNEQFF TGTGCCAGCAGCAAGAGCGGGGGGGCGTTGAATGAGCAGTTCTTC
TRBJ2-4 TRBV20-1 TRBD2 few CSARAFGSGGDILAKNIQYF TGCAGTGCTAGAGCATTCGGCAGCGGGGGAGATATACTAGCCAAAAACATTCAGTACTTC
TRBJ2-1 TRBV10-2 TRBD1 NA CASRGTGGYNEQFF TGCGCCAGCAGAGGGACAGGGGGATACAATGAGCAGTTCTTC
TRBJ2-5 TRBV6-1 NA few CASTLDGQQETQYF TGTGCCAGCACTTTGGACGGACAACAAGAGACCCAGTACTTC
TRBJ2-1 TRBV5-5 NA NA CASNRDPRLQFF TGTGCCAGCAACCGGGATCCCAGGTTGCAGTTCTTC
TRBJ2-5 TRBV5-6 TRBD2 few CASSWGGSGGFRKTQYF TGTGCCAGCAGCTGGGGGGGTAGCGGGGGTTTCAGGAAGACCCAGTACTTC
TRBJ2-7 TRBV6-5 TRBD2 NA CASSSTSGRPHEQYF TGTGCCAGCAGTTCTACTAGCGGGCGGCCCCACGAGCAGTACTTC
TRBJ2-7 TRBV7-6 TRBD1 NA CASSVGTDEQYF TGTGCCAGCAGCGTTGGGACAGACGAGCAGTACTTC
TRBJ2-6 TRBV28 NA few CASSFGGGSGANVLTF TGTGCCAGCAGTTTTGGGGGTGGGTCTGGGGCCAACGTCCTGACTTTC
TRBJ2-7 TRBV11-2 NA few CASSRRGGYEQYF TGTGCCAGCAGCCGTCGAGGGGGGTACGAGCAGTACTTC
TRBJ2-3 TRBV27 NA few CASTRHGSTDTQYF TGTGCCAGCACCAGACACGGATCCACAGATACGCAGTATTTT
TRBJ2-1 TRBV28 NA once CASSLLTVINEQFF TGTGCTAGCAGTTTACTTACAGTGATCAATGAGCAGTTCTTC
TRBJ2-1 TRBV7-2 TRBD2 NA CASSPYSGGAHEQFF TGTGCCAGCAGCCCCTATAGCGGGGGGGCCCATGAGCAGTTCTTC
TRBJ2-1 TRBV4-2 TRBD2 NA CASSQDIRGGNNEQFF TGTGCCAGCAGCCAAGATATTCGCGGGGGGAACAATGAGCAGTTCTTC
TRBJ1-6 TRBV3-1 NA NA CASSLDGYNSPLHF TGTGCCAGCAGCCTCGACGGGTATAATTCACCCCTCCACTTT
TRBJ1-2 TRBV9 NA few CASSVNLGANYGYTF TGTGCCAGCAGCGTAAACCTGGGGGCTAACTATGGCTACACCTTC
TRBJ2-5 TRBV5-1 TRBD1 NA CASSAWTGGQETQYF TGCGCCAGCAGCGCCTGGACAGGGGGGCAGGAGACCCAGTACTTC
TRBJ1-3 TRBV7-2 NA few CASSPEIQRGNTIYF TGTGCCAGCAGCCCAGAAATACAGAGAGGAAACACCATATATTTT
TRBJ1-6 TRBV5-5 NA NA CASSPGSSFTSYNSPLHF TGTGCCAGCAGCCCGGGAAGTAGCTTTACATCCTATAATTCACCCCTCCACTTT
TRBJ1-2 TRBV4-1 TRBD1 once CASSQEEGDRGDGYTF TGCGCCAGCAGCCAAGAAGAAGGGGACAGGGGGGATGGCTACACCTTC
TRBJ2-5 TRBV12-5 TRBD1 few CASAPAPQGETQYF TGTGCTAGTGCCCCCGCACCACAGGGGGAGACCCAGTACTTC
TRBJ1-2 TRBV20-1 NA NA CSATGVYGYTF TGCAGTGCTACAGGCGTCTATGGCTACACCTTC
TRBJ2-1 TRBV14 NA few CASSSRTPGRKLSDNEQFF TGTGCCAGCAGCTCGCGTACCCCAGGACGGAAGCTATCGGACAATGAGCAGTTCTTC
TRBJ2-7 TRBV6-6 TRBD1 NA CASSGQGASEQYF TGTGCCAGCAGCGGACAGGGGGCCTCCGAGCAGTACTTC
TRBJ2-2 TRBV12-3/TRBV12-4 NA NA CASSFHGGNTGELFF TGTGCCAGCAGTTTCCATGGGGGAAACACCGGGGAGCTGTTTTTT
TRBJ2-7 TRBV28 NA NA CASSLSLTGPEVYEQYF TGTGCCAGCAGTTTATCGTTGACGGGGCCCGAGGTCTACGAGCAGTACTTC
TRBJ2-3 TRBV6-5 NA NA CASSYPEQGLSTDTQYF TGTGCCAGCAGTTACCCCGAACAGGGATTGAGCACAGATACGCAGTATTTT
TRBJ1-6 TRBV10-1 NA NA CASSGGGINSPLHF TGCGCCAGCAGTGGCGGGGGGATTAATTCACCCCTCCACTTT
TRBJ1-3 TRBV28 TRBD1 few CASSTQGGYTIYF TGTGCCAGCAGTACCCAGGGGGGTTACACCATATATTTT
TRBJ2-5 TRBV9 TRBD1 NA CASSEGTGKETQYF TGTGCCAGCAGCGAAGGGACAGGGAAAGAGACCCAGTACTTC
TRBJ2-7 TRBV6-6 NA NA CASSWDGPYEQYF TGTGCCAGCAGTTGGGACGGTCCCTACGAGCAGTACTTC
TRBJ2-5 TRBV6-2/TRBV6-3 TRBD2 few CASSSRDYQGTQYF TGTGCCAGCAGTTCACGGGACTACCAAGGGACCCAGTACTTC
TRBJ2-5 TRBV10-3 NA NA CAISEEWGAGETQYF TGTGCCATCAGTGAGGAATGGGGGGCCGGAGAGACCCAGTACTTC
TRBJ1-4 TRBV28 TRBD1 NA CASSPDRGPGKLFF TGTGCCAGCAGCCCGGACAGGGGGCCTGGAAAACTGTTTTTT
TRBJ2-7 TRBV27 TRBD1 few CASSWGQGVYEQYF TGTGCCAGCAGTTGGGGACAGGGCGTCTACGAGCAGTACTTC
TRBJ1-3 TRBV5-4 TRBD1 NA CATTGDPSGNTIYF TGTGCCACCACAGGGGACCCGTCCGGAAACACCATATATTTT
TRBJ2-7 TRBV6-1 TRBD1 NA CASSESGTGAYEQYF TGTGCCAGCAGTGAATCCGGGACAGGGGCCTACGAGCAGTACTTC
TRBJ1-5 TRBV2 TRBD1 NA CASSRARGQQPQHF TGTGCCAGCAGTCGGGCCAGGGGGCAACAGCCCCAGCATTTT
TRBJ2-3 TRBV12-3/TRBV12-4 NA once CASSFGQGWDTQYF TGTGCCAGCAGTTTCGGGCAGGGTTGGGATACGCAGTATTTT
TRBJ1-1 TRBV10-3 NA NA CAIRVVLNTEAFF TGTGCCATCAGGGTGGTCCTGAACACTGAAGCTTTCTTT
TRBJ1-3 TRBV3-1 TRBD1 NA CASSLGDRGIYSGNTIYF TGTGCCAGCAGCCTGGGGGACAGGGGGATTTACTCTGGAAACACCATATATTTT
TRBJ2-7 TRBV12-3/TRBV12-4 NA NA CASSPRVRMGYYEQYF TGTGCCAGCAGCCCGAGGGTCCGCATGGGTTACTACGAGCAGTACTTC
TRBJ1-6 TRBV5-1 NA NA CASSIGLPGSPLHF TGCGCCAGCAGCATAGGGCTCCCGGGATCACCCCTCCACTTT
TRBJ2-1 TRBV27 TRBD1 few CASRVTGGPGGEQFF TGTGCCAGCAGGGTGACAGGGGGCCCTGGGGGTGAGCAGTTCTTC
TRBJ2-5 TRBV7-6 NA NA CASSLVAAGAQETQYF TGTGCCAGCAGCTTAGTCGCGGCGGGCGCGCAAGAGACCCAGTACTTC